The 9 T cell receptor beta chains in this list originate from one sample, sequenced in a study of blood T cell repertoires in COVID-19 (dated by TCRdb to 2019 to 2021). Receptor amplification or capture employed the immunoSEQ multiplex PCR assay. Imported from immuneACCESS, the table was reduced by TCRdb to in-frame sequences with V and J called. These copies leave out some clones; in studies compared against another copy, an unresolved V gene accounts for under half, and the cause of the remainder is not known. The sample has roughly 56,000 clones on record, 75% to 90% of them singletons. The top ten clonotypes cover 43% of the sample. Sample: peripheral blood. Receptors were obtained from a woman aged 55-69 years with COVID-19, enrolled during active disease.

The chain has TRBV11-2 and TRBJ2-7; 10 nucleotides match TRBD1. CDR3 size: 15 residues. CDR1 is SGHAT, CDR2 FQNNGV, per germline. V trimming: 5 bases; J trimming: 0 bases; junction bases outside the gene matches: 4. The CDR3: CASSNRQGASYEQYF. The CDR3 coding sequence is TGTGCCAGCAGCAACCGACAGGGGGCCTCCTACGAGCAGTACTTC.

In its sample, this clone was seen a few times. The chain employs TRBV28 and TRBJ1-1; D unresolved. CDR3 length equals 12 residues. Germline V gives CDR1 MDHEN, CDR2 SYDVKM. Trimming shortened V by 0 bases and J by 4 bases, and 3 bases separated the two germline ends. Here the CDR3 reads CASSLWATEAFF. CDR3 nucleotide sequence: TGTGCCAGCAGTTTATGGGCCACTGAAGCTTTCTTT.

The chain employs TRBV2 and TRBJ2-1, with D perhaps matching TRBD1 (10 bases). From germline, CDR1 is SNHLY and CDR2 FYNNEI. This CDR3 spans 19 amino acids. The germline V and J ends were trimmed by 5 bases and 5 bases, with 28 bases remaining between them. DNA of the CDR3: TGTGCCAGCAGTCCGTCGACAGGGGGCATAGCGGGGGTAAACAATGAGCAGTTCTTC. Translating gives CASSPSTGGIAGVNNEQFF.

The rearrangement links TRBV30 to TRBJ2-7, with 9 bases identical to TRBD1. This CDR3 has 15 residues. CDR1 and CDR2 (germline): GTSNPN, SVGIG (reference sequence). V was pared by 3 bases and J by 2 bases, with 8 bases of the junction left unmatched. The CDR3 region has the DNA TGTGCCTGGAGCGCAGAGACAGGGGGGGCCTACGAGCAGTACTTC. This translates into CAWSAETGGAYEQYF.

This chain uses TRBV5-4 with TRBJ2-3, with 10 bases fitting TRBD2. Germline V lookup: CDR1 SGHNT, CDR2 YYREEE (reference sequence). J lost 1 base, V lost 0 bases, and 5 bases had no gene match. The CDR3 loop spans 17 amino acids. This CDR3 reads CASSLGPLAGGTDTQYF. Here the CDR3 DNA reads TGTGCCAGCAGCTTGGGTCCCCTAGCGGGGGGCACAGATACGCAGTATTTT. The whole variable domain, remainder taken from reference TRBV5-4 and TRBJ2-3, is ETGVTQSPTHLIKTRGQQVTLRCSSQSGHNTVSWYQQALGQGPQFIFQYYREEENGRGNFPPRFSGLQFPNYSSELNVNALELDDSALYLCASSLGPLAGGTDTQYFGPGTRLTVL.

The chain recombines TRBV30 with TRBJ1-6, with TRBD1 matching 10 bases. After removal of 4 bases from V and 9 bases from J, the junction contained 6 bases not matched to a gene. The germline CDR1 and CDR2 sequences are GTSNPN and SVGIG (reference sequence). CDR3 size: 14 residues. The CDR3 is CAWKTGGASSPLHF. In DNA form, the CDR3 reads TGTGCCTGGAAGACAGGGGGCGCGAGTTCACCCCTCCACTTT.

V gene TRBV7-9 combines with J gene TRBJ2-7, with unresolved D. The CDR3 consists of 15 residues. V gave up 6 bases and J gave up 0 bases, with 15 bases separating them. Germline CDR1 and CDR2: SEHNR and FQNEAQ (reference sequence). The CDR3 spells CASSTTPASSYEQYF. The CDR3 DNA reads TGTGCCAGCAGTACTACGCCTGCGAGCTCCTACGAGCAGTACTTC.

The chain's CDR3 is CASRSGLGSSYEQYF. DNA for the CDR3: TGTGCCAGCAGATCGGGACTAGGGAGCTCCTACGAGCAGTACTTC. This sequence joins TRBV28 and TRBJ2-7; 8 bases fit TRBD2. This CDR3 spans 15 amino acids. CDR1 is MDHEN and CDR2 is SYDVKM in the germline V gene. V was clipped by 6 bases and J by 0 bases; unmatched bases: 7.

The V call is TRBV28, the J call TRBJ1-1; 8 bases map to TRBD1. Germline V gene lookup returns CDR1 MDHEN and CDR2 SYDVKM. V dropped 2 bases and J dropped 0; count of bases not matched to a gene: 5. The CDR3 has 16 residues. CDR3 in amino acids: CASSLGAGGMNTEAFF. The CDR3 DNA sequence: TGTGCCAGCAGTTTAGGGGCAGGGGGCATGAACACTGAAGCTTTCTTT.